The following is a T cell receptor (beta chain) sequence with its context. Its antigen is as yet unknown. This entry belongs to a study of cytomegalovirus exposure and HLA in healthy donors. Study conclusions and caveats: A later analysis by the authors found several of the most significant clusters apparently linked to common viral pathogens.

The CDR3 length is 13 residues. Germline values: CDR1 SGHDT, CDR2 YYEEEE. Trimming stripped 0 bases from V and 7 bases from J, with 8 bases between. The study ran its PCR with 60 Vbeta and 13 Jbeta primers. The assay was immunoSEQ multiplex PCR, and TCRdb's table has in-frame clones only and misses some. The repertoire holds roughly 130,000 clones, roughly 88% seen once, with less than 3.5% in the top ten. This receptor was obtained from a man between 50 and 59 years old in good health and CMV-seronegative. The specimen was PBMCs. V and J are TRBV5-6 and TRBJ2-1; a possible D gene is TRBD1 (6 bases). CDR3 protein: CASSLDRVNEQFF. The CDR3, as DNA: TGTGCCAGCAGCTTGGACAGGGTGAATGAGCAGTTCTTC.